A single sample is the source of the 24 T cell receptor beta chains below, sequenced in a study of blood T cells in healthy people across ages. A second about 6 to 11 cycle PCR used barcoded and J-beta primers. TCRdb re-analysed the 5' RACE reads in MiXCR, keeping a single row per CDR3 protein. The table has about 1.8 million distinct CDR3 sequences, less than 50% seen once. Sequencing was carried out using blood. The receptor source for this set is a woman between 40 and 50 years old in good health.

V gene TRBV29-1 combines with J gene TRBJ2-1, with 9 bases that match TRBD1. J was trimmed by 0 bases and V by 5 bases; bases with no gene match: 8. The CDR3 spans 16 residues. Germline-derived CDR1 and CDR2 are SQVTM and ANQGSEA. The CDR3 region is CSVFFSTGGSYNEQFF. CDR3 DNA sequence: TGCAGCGTTTTTTTTTCGACAGGGGGCTCCTACAATGAGCAGTTCTTC.

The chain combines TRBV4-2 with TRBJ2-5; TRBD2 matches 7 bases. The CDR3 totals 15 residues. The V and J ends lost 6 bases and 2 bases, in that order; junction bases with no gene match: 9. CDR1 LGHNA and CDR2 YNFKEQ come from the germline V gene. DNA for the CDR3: TGTGCCAGCAGTATTACGACTAGCTCACAAGAGACCCAGTACTTC. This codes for CASSITTSSQETQYF.

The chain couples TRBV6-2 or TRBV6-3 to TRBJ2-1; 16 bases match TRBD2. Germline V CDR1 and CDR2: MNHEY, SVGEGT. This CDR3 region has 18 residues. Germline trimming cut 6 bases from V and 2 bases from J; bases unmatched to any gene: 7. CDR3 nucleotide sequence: TGTGCCAGCAGCCCGGGACTAGCGGGGGGGCTAGCCTACAATGAGCAGTTCTTC. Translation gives CASSPGLAGGLAYNEQFF.

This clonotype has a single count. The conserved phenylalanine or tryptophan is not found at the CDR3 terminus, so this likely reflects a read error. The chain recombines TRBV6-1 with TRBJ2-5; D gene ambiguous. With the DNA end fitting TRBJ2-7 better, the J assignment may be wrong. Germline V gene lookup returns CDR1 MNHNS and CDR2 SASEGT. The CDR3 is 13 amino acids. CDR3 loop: CASSHSPIYEQYS. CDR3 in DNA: TGTGCCAGCAGTCATAGCCCCATCTACGAGCAGTACTCC.

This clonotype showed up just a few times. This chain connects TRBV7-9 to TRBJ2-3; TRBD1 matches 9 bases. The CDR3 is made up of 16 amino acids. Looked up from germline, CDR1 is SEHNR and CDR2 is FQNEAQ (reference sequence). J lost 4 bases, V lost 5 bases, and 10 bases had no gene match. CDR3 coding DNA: TGTGCCAGCAGCCTACGGGACAGGGAAGGCTCAGATACGCAGTATTTT. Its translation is CASSLRDREGSDTQYF. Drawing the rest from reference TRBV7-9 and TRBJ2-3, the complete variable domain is DTGVSQNPRHKITKRGQNVTFRCDPISEHNRLYWYRQTLGQGPEFLTYFQNEAQLEKSRLLSDRFSAERPKGSFSTLEIQRTEQGDSAMYLCASSLRDREGSDTQYFGPGTRLTVL.

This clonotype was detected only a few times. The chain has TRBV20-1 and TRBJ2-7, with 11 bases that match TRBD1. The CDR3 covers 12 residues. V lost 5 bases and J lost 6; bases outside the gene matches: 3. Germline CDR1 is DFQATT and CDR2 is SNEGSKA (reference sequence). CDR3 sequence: CSAGDRGSEQYF. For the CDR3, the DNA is TGCAGTGCTGGGGACAGGGGGAGCGAGCAGTACTTC.

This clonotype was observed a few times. CDR3 protein: CASSPRAVQETQYF. The CDR3 DNA reads TGTGCCAGCAGTCCACGGGCTGTTCAAGAGACCCAGTACTTC. V is TRBV6-6 and J is TRBJ2-5; unclear D gene. The CDR3 sequence is 14 residues long. V was trimmed by 5 bases and J by 2 bases, leaving 12 bases between them. Per germline, CDR1 MNHNY and CDR2 SVGAGI (reference sequence).

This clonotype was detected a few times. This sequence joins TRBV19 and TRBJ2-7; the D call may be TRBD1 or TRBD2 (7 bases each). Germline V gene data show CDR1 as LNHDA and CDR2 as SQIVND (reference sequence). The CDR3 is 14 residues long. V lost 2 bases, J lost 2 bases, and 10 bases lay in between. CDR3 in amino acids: CASSISGTAYEQYF. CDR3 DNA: TGTGCCAGTAGTATAAGCGGGACAGCCTACGAGCAGTACTTC.

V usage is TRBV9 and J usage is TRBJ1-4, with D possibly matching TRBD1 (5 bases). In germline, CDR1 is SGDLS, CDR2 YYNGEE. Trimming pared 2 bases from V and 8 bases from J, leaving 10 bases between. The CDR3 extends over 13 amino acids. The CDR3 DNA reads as TGTGCCAGCAGCGTCGCAGGGAAAGAAAAACTGTTTTTT. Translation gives CASSVAGKEKLFF.

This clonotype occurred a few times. CDR3 loop: CASSYSEEQYF. For the CDR3, the DNA is TGTGCCAGCAGTTACTCTGAGGAGCAGTACTTC. The chain has TRBV6-5 and TRBJ2-7; no definite D call. Trimming stripped 0 bases from V and 7 bases from J, with 4 bases between. Germline V CDR1 and CDR2: MNHEY, SVGAGI. This CDR3 contains 11 residues.

CDR3 nucleotides: TGTGCCAGCAGTTACACGAACTCAGGGCCCGATACGCAGTATTTT. It translates to CASSYTNSGPDTQYF. The chain uses TRBV6-2 or TRBV6-3 and TRBJ2-3, with D possibly matching TRBD1 (5 bases). This CDR3 spans 15 amino acids. Germline loops: CDR1 MNHEY, CDR2 SVGEGT. V was cut by 2 bases and J by 6 bases, with 15 bases left in between.

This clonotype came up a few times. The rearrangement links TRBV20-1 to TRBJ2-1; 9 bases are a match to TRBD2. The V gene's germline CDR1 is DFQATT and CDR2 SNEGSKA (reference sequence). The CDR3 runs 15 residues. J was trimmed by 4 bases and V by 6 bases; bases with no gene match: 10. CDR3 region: CSAAPMSGGYNEQFF. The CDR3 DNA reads TGCAGTGCCGCCCCCATGAGCGGGGGGTACAATGAGCAGTTCTTC.

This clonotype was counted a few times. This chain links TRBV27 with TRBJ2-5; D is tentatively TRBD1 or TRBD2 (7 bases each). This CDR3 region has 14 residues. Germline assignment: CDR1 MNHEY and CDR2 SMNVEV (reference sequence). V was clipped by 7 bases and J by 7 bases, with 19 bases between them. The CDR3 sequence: CASKNAGGVGTQYF. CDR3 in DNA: TGTGCCAGCAAGAATGCAGGGGGGGTCGGGACCCAGTACTTC.

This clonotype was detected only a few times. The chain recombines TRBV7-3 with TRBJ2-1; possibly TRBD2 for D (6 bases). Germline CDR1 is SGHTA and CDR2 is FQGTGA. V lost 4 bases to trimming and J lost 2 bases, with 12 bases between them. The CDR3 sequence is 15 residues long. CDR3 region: CASSSVGGTYNEQFF. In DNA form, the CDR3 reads TGTGCCAGCAGCTCCGTCGGGGGAACCTACAATGAGCAGTTCTTC.

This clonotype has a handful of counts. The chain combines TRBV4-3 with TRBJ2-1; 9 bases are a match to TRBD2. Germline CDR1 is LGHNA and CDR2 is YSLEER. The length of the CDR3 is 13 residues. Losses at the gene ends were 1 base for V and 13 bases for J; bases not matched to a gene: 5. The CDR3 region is CASSQVERGVQFF. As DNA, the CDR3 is TGCGCCAGCAGCCAAGTCGAGCGGGGGGTACAGTTCTTC.

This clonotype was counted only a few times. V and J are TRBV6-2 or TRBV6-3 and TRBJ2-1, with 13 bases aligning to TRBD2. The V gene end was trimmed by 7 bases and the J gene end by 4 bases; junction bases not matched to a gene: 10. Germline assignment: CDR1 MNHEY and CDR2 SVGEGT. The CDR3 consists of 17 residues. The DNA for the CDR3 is TGTGCCAGCAAAGGACTAGCGGGGGCCGTCCCTTACAATGAGCAGTTCTTC. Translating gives CASKGLAGAVPYNEQFF.

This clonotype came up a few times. CDR3: CSVHTTPDTQYF. CDR3 DNA: TGCAGCGTCCACACCACCCCAGATACGCAGTATTTT. This chain links TRBV29-1 with TRBJ2-3, with no clear D. The CDR3 extends over 12 amino acids. Germline V lookup: CDR1 SQVTM, CDR2 ANQGSEA. Trimming stripped 6 bases from V and 4 bases from J, with 11 bases between.

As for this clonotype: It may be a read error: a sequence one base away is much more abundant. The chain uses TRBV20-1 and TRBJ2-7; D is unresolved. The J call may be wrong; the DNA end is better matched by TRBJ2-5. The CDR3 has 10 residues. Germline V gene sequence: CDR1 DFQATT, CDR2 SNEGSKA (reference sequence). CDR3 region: CSASCETQYF. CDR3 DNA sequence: TGCAGTGCTAGTTGTGAGACCCAGTACTTC.

CDR3 loop: CASSLGVWGYTF. In nucleotides, the CDR3 is TGTGCCAGCAGTTTAGGGGTGTGGGGCTACACCTTC. This rearrangement joins TRBV28 to TRBJ1-2; the D is unclear. The CDR3 totals 12 residues. Deletions cut 2 bases from V and 8 bases from J, with 9 bases between. Germline assignment: CDR1 MDHEN and CDR2 SYDVKM.

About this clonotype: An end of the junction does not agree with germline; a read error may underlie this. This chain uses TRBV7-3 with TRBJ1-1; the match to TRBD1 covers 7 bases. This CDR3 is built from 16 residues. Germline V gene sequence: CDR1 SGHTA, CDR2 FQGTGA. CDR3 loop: CVSSPGTDISRTEAFF. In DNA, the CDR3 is TGTGTCAGCAGCCCCGGGACAGACATTTCGCGTACTGAAGCTTTCTTT.

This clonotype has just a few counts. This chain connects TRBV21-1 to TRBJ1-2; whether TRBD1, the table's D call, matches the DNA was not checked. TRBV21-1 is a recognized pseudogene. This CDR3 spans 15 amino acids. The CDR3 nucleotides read TGTGCCAGCAGCAAAGCCCGGGACAGAGTATATGGCTACACCTTC. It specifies CASSKARDRVYGYTF.

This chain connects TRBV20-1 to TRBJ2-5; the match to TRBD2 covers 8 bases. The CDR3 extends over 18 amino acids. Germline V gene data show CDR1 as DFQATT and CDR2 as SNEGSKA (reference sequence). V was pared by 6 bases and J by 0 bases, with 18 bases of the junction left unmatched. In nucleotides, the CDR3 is TGCAGTGCGCCGAGACCATTTGCTAGCGGGCGCTACCAAGAGACCCAGTACTTC. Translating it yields CSAPRPFASGRYQETQYF.

The DNA for the CDR3 is TGTGCCAGCGGGGCGTTAACTTATTATGGCTACACCTTC. It is translated as CASGALTYYGYTF. The rearrangement joins TRBV7-9 to TRBJ1-2, with D possibly being TRBD1 (5 bases). The CDR3 sequence is 13 residues long. CDR1 and CDR2 from the germline V gene are SEHNR and FQNEAQ (reference sequence). Trimming cost V 8 bases and J 5 bases, with 15 bases left between them. The full variable domain, with the rest looked up from reference TRBV7-9 and TRBJ1-2, is DTGVSQNPRHKITKRGQNVTFRCDPISEHNRLYWYRQTLGQGPEFLTYFQNEAQLEKSRLLSDRFSAERPKGSFSTLEIQRTEQGDSAMYLCASGALTYYGYTFGSGTRLTVV.

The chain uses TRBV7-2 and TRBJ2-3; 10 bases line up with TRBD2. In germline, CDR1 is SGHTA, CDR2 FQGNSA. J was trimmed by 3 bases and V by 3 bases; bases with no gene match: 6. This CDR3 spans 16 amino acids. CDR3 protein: CASSFKGTSETDTQYF. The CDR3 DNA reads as TGTGCCAGCAGCTTTAAAGGGACTAGCGAAACAGATACGCAGTATTTT.